This T cell receptor (beta chain) was sequenced in a study of identical twins. General study points: Excess twin sharing in beta out-of-frame sequences was weaker. The same donors were not followed; conclusions instead depended on cross-sectional statistical analysis. The abundant beta clonotypes from cord blood had fewer insertions, and memory repertoires had none of this.

Details on this clonotype: Its antigen is as yet unknown.

Unique molecular identifiers were present on the cDNA, which also gained a universal primer site by template switching. TCRdb fed the 5' RACE reads into MiXCR, producing one record per CDR3 protein. The table records 1.5 million to 2 million distinct CDR3 sequences, less than 40% of them present only once. This clonotype originated in a newborn girl in good health. The sample was cord blood.

CDR3 protein: CSARRLAATNEQFF. The CDR3 region has the DNA TGCAGTGCTAGGAGACTAGCGGCAACTAATGAGCAGTTCTTC. The rearrangement links TRBV20-1 to TRBJ2-1; 9 bases map to TRBD2. V shed 3 bases and J 7 bases; nucleotides not matched to a gene: 7. Germline V gene sequence: CDR1 DFQATT, CDR2 SNEGSKA (reference sequence). This CDR3 region has 14 residues.